This TCR beta chain was profiled in a study of T cells after yellow fever vaccination. Overall study findings and caveats: Boosting was followed by the reappearance of most primary-vaccination clones (about 97% CD4, 85% to 90% CD8).

This CDR3 spans 14 amino acids. The germline V gene encodes CDR1 SGHTA and CDR2 FQGNSA. V was cut by 3 bases and J by 4 bases, with 9 bases left in between. Conversion of TCR transcripts into cDNA relied on 5'RACE template switching, which added a universal primer site and UMIs. TCRdb called the 5' RACE reads again in MiXCR, with one record for every CDR3 protein. The sample has about 160,000 distinct CDR3 sequences, about 7% seen once. This clonotype was detected ten times or more. Its antigen is undetermined. Sequenced material: CD4+ T cells sorted from PBMCs, taken about 5 days after the first yellow fever vaccination. The genes are TRBV7-2 and TRBJ2-2, with D unresolved. The source is a young man who received the YFV17D yellow fever vaccine. CDR3 nucleotides: TGTGCCAGCAGCTTGTTGAGTCGCACCGGGGAGCTGTTTTTT. Translation: CASSLLSRTGELFF.